Listed below are T cell receptor beta chains from one sample, sequenced in a study of shared clonotypes between healthy human individuals. Some clones are missing from TCRdb's copy, which holds only in-frame ones; the method was immunoSEQ multiplex PCR. The sample shows around 1,900,000 clones, around 93% of them seen only once. The sequencing sample was made of naive CD8+ T cells from PBMCs. All receptors come from a man younger than 30 in good health. Some clones in this sample may be carry-over from other donors' samples. The CDR3 runs from the conserved cysteine through the conserved F or W. The D gene is left open where the match is weak. Size is stated for part of the rows, as once, few or many counts, or as a class when the clone is expanded.

V gene: TRBV7-3; clone size: -; J gene: TRBJ2-3; D gene: TRBD2; CDR3 protein: CASSSGLAGGADTQYF; CDR3 DNA: TGTGCCAGCAGCTCGGGACTAGCGGGAGGTGCAGATACGCAGTATTTT
V gene: TRBV7-8; clone size: -; J gene: TRBJ2-3; D gene: -; CDR3 protein: CASRINEGPGADTQYF; CDR3 DNA: TGTGCCAGCAGAATAAACGAGGGCCCAGGCGCAGATACGCAGTATTTT
V gene: TRBV27; clone size: -; J gene: TRBJ2-7; D gene: TRBD2; CDR3 protein: CASSLSSGDSSYEQYF; CDR3 DNA: TGTGCCAGCAGTTTATCGAGCGGGGACTCGTCCTACGAGCAGTACTTC
V gene: TRBV6-5; clone size: -; J gene: TRBJ2-5; D gene: -; CDR3 protein: CASSYSRQGQETQYF; CDR3 DNA: TGTGCCAGCAGTTACTCGAGGCAGGGCCAAGAGACCCAGTACTTC
V gene: TRBV13; clone size: -; J gene: TRBJ1-4; D gene: -; CDR3 protein: CASSVGRVGEKLFF; CDR3 DNA: TGTGCCAGCAGCGTGGGTCGGGTAGGCGAAAAACTGTTTTTT
V gene: TRBV4-1; clone size: -; J gene: TRBJ2-1; D gene: -; CDR3 protein: CASSQDGSRSYNEQFF; CDR3 DNA: TGCGCCAGCAGCCAAGACGGTAGCCGATCCTACAATGAGCAGTTCTTC
V gene: TRBV9; clone size: -; J gene: TRBJ1-1; D gene: TRBD1; CDR3 protein: CASSLQGGTEAFF; CDR3 DNA: TGTGCCAGCAGCCTACAGGGGGGCACTGAAGCTTTCTTT
V gene: TRBV5-4; clone size: once; J gene: TRBJ2-3; D gene: TRBD2; CDR3 protein: CASSRGLAGLTDTQYF; CDR3 DNA: TGTGCCAGCAGCCGGGGACTAGCGGGACTCACAGATACGCAGTATTTT
V gene: TRBV5-4; clone size: -; J gene: TRBJ1-1; D gene: -; CDR3 protein: CASSLRLENTEAFF; CDR3 DNA: TGTGCCAGCAGCTTGAGGTTGGAGAACACTGAAGCTTTCTTT
V gene: TRBV4-1; clone size: -; J gene: TRBJ2-1; D gene: TRBD2; CDR3 protein: CASSWGLAPGNEQFF; CDR3 DNA: TGCGCCAGCAGCTGGGGACTAGCGCCTGGGAATGAGCAGTTCTTC
V gene: TRBV7-9; clone size: -; J gene: TRBJ1-1; D gene: -; CDR3 protein: CASSLAPLKGLMNTEAFF; CDR3 DNA: TGTGCCAGCAGCTTAGCCCCCTTGAAGGGTCTCATGAACACTGAAGCTTTCTTT
V gene: TRBV2; clone size: -; J gene: TRBJ2-7; D gene: -; CDR3 protein: CASSEMLSSYEQYF; CDR3 DNA: TGTGCCAGCAGTGAAATGCTTTCCTCCTACGAGCAGTACTTC
V gene: TRBV5-1; clone size: -; J gene: TRBJ2-1; D gene: -; CDR3 protein: CASSLGGHNEQFF; CDR3 DNA: TGCGCCAGCAGCTTGGGAGGCCACAATGAGCAGTTCTTC
V gene: TRBV28; clone size: -; J gene: TRBJ1-2; D gene: -; CDR3 protein: CATRDIKVSVYGYTF; CDR3 DNA: TGTGCCACCCGGGACATCAAAGTGAGTGTCTATGGCTACACCTTC
V gene: TRBV5-1; clone size: -; J gene: TRBJ1-1; D gene: -; CDR3 protein: CASSLARGSEAFF; CDR3 DNA: TGCGCCAGCAGCTTGGCCCGAGGTTCTGAAGCTTTCTTT
V gene: TRBV25-1; clone size: -; J gene: TRBJ2-7; D gene: -; CDR3 protein: CASSEWGRGGYEQYF; CDR3 DNA: TGTGCCAGCAGTGAATGGGGCAGGGGGGGCTACGAGCAGTACTTC
V gene: TRBV28; clone size: -; J gene: TRBJ1-2; D gene: -; CDR3 protein: CASSLILQGDYTF; CDR3 DNA: TGTGCCAGCAGTCTAATTCTACAGGGTGACTACACCTTC
V gene: TRBV5-5; clone size: -; J gene: TRBJ2-7; D gene: TRBD2; CDR3 protein: CASSIRTSGSWYEQYF; CDR3 DNA: TGTGCCAGCAGCATACGGACTAGCGGGAGCTGGTACGAGCAGTACTTC
V gene: TRBV28; clone size: -; J gene: TRBJ2-1; D gene: TRBD2; CDR3 protein: CASRWGLAGAGEQFF; CDR3 DNA: TGTGCCAGCAGATGGGGACTAGCGGGAGCGGGTGAGCAGTTCTTC
V gene: TRBV4-1; clone size: -; J gene: TRBJ2-1; D gene: TRBD2; CDR3 protein: CASSQLTTGGPDNEQFF; CDR3 DNA: TGCGCCAGCAGCCAACTGACAACGGGAGGGCCGGACAATGAGCAGTTCTTC
V gene: TRBV19; clone size: -; J gene: TRBJ1-1; D gene: -; CDR3 protein: CASSTPRRVWEGMNTEAFF; CDR3 DNA: TGTGCCAGTAGTACTCCCCGCCGGGTCTGGGAAGGCATGAACACTGAAGCTTTCTTT
V gene: TRBV7-8; clone size: -; J gene: TRBJ2-5; D gene: -; CDR3 protein: CASSSDRDFQETQYF; CDR3 DNA: TGTGCCAGCAGCTCGGACCGGGACTTTCAAGAGACCCAGTACTTC
V gene: TRBV7-9; clone size: -; J gene: TRBJ2-1; D gene: -; CDR3 protein: CASSLRDKYYNEQFF; CDR3 DNA: TGTGCCAGCAGCCTCCGGGACAAGTACTACAATGAGCAGTTCTTC
V gene: TRBV7-9; clone size: -; J gene: TRBJ2-3; D gene: TRBD1; CDR3 protein: CASSWGTGGTDTQYF; CDR3 DNA: TGTGCCAGCAGCTGGGGGACAGGGGGCACAGATACGCAGTATTTT
V gene: TRBV30; clone size: -; J gene: TRBJ2-1; D gene: TRBD2; CDR3 protein: CAWASGRAYNEQFF; CDR3 DNA: TGTGCCTGGGCAAGCGGGAGGGCCTACAATGAGCAGTTCTTC
V gene: TRBV29-1; clone size: -; J gene: TRBJ2-7; D gene: -; CDR3 protein: CSALTGLSEQYF; CDR3 DNA: TGCAGCGCCTTAACAGGGCTTAGCGAGCAGTACTTC
V gene: TRBV2; clone size: -; J gene: TRBJ1-1; D gene: -; CDR3 protein: CASSELPGGEGTEAFF; CDR3 DNA: TGTGCCAGCAGTGAATTGCCCGGGGGCGAGGGCACTGAAGCTTTCTTT
V gene: TRBV11-2; clone size: -; J gene: TRBJ1-1; D gene: -; CDR3 protein: CASSLMGMNTEAFF; CDR3 DNA: TGTGCCAGCAGCTTAATGGGGATGAACACTGAAGCTTTCTTT
V gene: TRBV27; clone size: -; J gene: TRBJ1-2; D gene: -; CDR3 protein: CASRTKDGYYGYTF; CDR3 DNA: TGTGCCAGCAGGACAAAAGACGGATACTATGGCTACACCTTC
V gene: TRBV4-1; clone size: -; J gene: TRBJ2-1; D gene: TRBD2; CDR3 protein: CASSRGGGNNEQFF; CDR3 DNA: TGCGCCAGCAGCCGGGGGGGAGGGAACAATGAGCAGTTCTTC
V gene: TRBV4-2; clone size: -; J gene: TRBJ1-1; D gene: -; CDR3 protein: CASSQTTGNTEAFF; CDR3 DNA: TGTGCCAGCAGCCAAACCACAGGGAACACTGAAGCTTTCTTT
V gene: TRBV19; clone size: -; J gene: TRBJ2-5; D gene: -; CDR3 protein: CASSMFPKSQGIQETQYF; CDR3 DNA: TGTGCCAGTAGTATGTTCCCCAAGTCGCAGGGCATCCAAGAGACCCAGTACTTC
V gene: TRBV6-1; clone size: -; J gene: TRBJ2-1; D gene: TRBD2; CDR3 protein: CASSVPSEAGATYNEQFF; CDR3 DNA: TGTGCCAGCAGTGTCCCATCTGAGGCGGGAGCCACCTACAATGAGCAGTTCTTC
V gene: TRBV6-6; clone size: -; J gene: TRBJ1-2; D gene: -; CDR3 protein: CASSYSPGGDYGYTF; CDR3 DNA: TGTGCCAGCAGTTACTCACCGGGGGGGGACTATGGCTACACCTTC
V gene: TRBV27; clone size: -; J gene: TRBJ1-1; D gene: -; CDR3 protein: CASSLGGGTNTEAFF; CDR3 DNA: TGTGCCAGCAGTTTAGGGGGCGGCACGAACACTGAAGCTTTCTTT
V gene: TRBV4-1; clone size: -; J gene: TRBJ2-7; D gene: -; CDR3 protein: CASSLRARGSDEQYF; CDR3 DNA: TGCGCCAGCAGCCTCCGGGCAAGGGGTTCGGACGAGCAGTACTTC
V gene: TRBV19; clone size: -; J gene: TRBJ2-1; D gene: TRBD2; CDR3 protein: CASSPLGLAGPSYNEQFF; CDR3 DNA: TGTGCCAGTAGTCCCCTGGGACTAGCGGGACCTTCCTACAATGAGCAGTTCTTC
V gene: TRBV9; clone size: -; J gene: TRBJ2-7; D gene: TRBD1; CDR3 protein: CASSGGQGGYEQYF; CDR3 DNA: TGTGCCAGCAGCGGGGGACAGGGAGGCTACGAGCAGTACTTC
V gene: TRBV11-2; clone size: -; J gene: TRBJ2-2; D gene: TRBD2; CDR3 protein: CASSLDRGEITGELFF; CDR3 DNA: TGTGCCAGCAGCTTAGATCGGGGGGAGATCACCGGGGAGCTGTTTTTT
V gene: TRBV7-2; clone size: -; J gene: TRBJ2-7; D gene: -; CDR3 protein: CASSLVWTAGAEQYF; CDR3 DNA: TGTGCCAGCAGCTTAGTTTGGACAGCCGGAGCGGAGCAGTACTTC
V gene: TRBV7-8; clone size: -; J gene: TRBJ2-7; D gene: TRBD2; CDR3 protein: CASSPRASGYYEQYF; CDR3 DNA: TGTGCCAGCAGCCCCCGGGCTAGCGGTTACTACGAGCAGTACTTC
V gene: TRBV28; clone size: -; J gene: TRBJ2-3; D gene: -; CDR3 protein: CASSFNLWGADTQYF; CDR3 DNA: TGTGCCAGCAGTTTTAATCTCTGGGGCGCAGATACGCAGTATTTT
V gene: TRBV7-6; clone size: -; J gene: TRBJ2-7; D gene: -; CDR3 protein: CASSLLGTRQHEQYF; CDR3 DNA: TGTGCCAGCAGCTTACTTGGCACTCGGCAGCACGAGCAGTACTTC
V gene: TRBV2; clone size: -; J gene: TRBJ2-1; D gene: TRBD2; CDR3 protein: CASSKPGLAGRNEQFF; CDR3 DNA: TGTGCCAGCAGCAAACCGGGACTAGCGGGGAGAAATGAGCAGTTCTTC
V gene: TRBV28; clone size: -; J gene: TRBJ1-1; D gene: -; CDR3 protein: CASSLTGNTEAFF; CDR3 DNA: TGTGCCAGCAGCCTGACAGGGAACACTGAAGCTTTCTTT
V gene: TRBV28; clone size: -; J gene: TRBJ1-1; D gene: -; CDR3 protein: CASTHIVGRPLSNTEAFF; CDR3 DNA: TGTGCCAGCACCCATATAGTGGGCCGCCCTTTATCCAACACTGAAGCTTTCTTT
V gene: TRBV11-2; clone size: -; J gene: TRBJ1-1; D gene: -; CDR3 protein: CASSLYAGSGTEAFF; CDR3 DNA: TGTGCCAGCAGCTTATACGCAGGATCTGGCACTGAAGCTTTCTTT
V gene: TRBV21-1; clone size: -; J gene: TRBJ2-1; D gene: -; CDR3 protein: CASSKGVRAYNEQFF; CDR3 DNA: TGTGCCAGCAGCAAAGGAGTACGAGCGTACAATGAGCAGTTCTTC
V gene: TRBV14; clone size: few; J gene: TRBJ2-3; D gene: TRBD2; CDR3 protein: CASSPRTSGASDTQYF; CDR3 DNA: TGTGCCAGCAGCCCAAGGACTAGCGGGGCCTCAGATACGCAGTATTTT
V gene: TRBV15; clone size: -; J gene: TRBJ2-3; D gene: -; CDR3 protein: CATSRWRDGTDTQYF; CDR3 DNA: TGTGCCACCAGCAGATGGAGGGATGGCACAGATACGCAGTATTTT
V gene: TRBV28; clone size: -; J gene: TRBJ2-7; D gene: -; CDR3 protein: CASSLGQGYEQYF; CDR3 DNA: TGTGCCAGCAGTTTAGGGCAGGGCTACGAGCAGTACTTC
V gene: TRBV27; clone size: -; J gene: TRBJ2-7; D gene: TRBD2; CDR3 protein: CASSPSLAGGPDEQYF; CDR3 DNA: TGTGCCAGCAGTCCATCCTTAGCGGGAGGGCCAGACGAGCAGTACTTC
V gene: TRBV7-3; clone size: -; J gene: TRBJ2-1; D gene: -; CDR3 protein: CASSLTFSEFGYEQFF; CDR3 DNA: TGTGCCAGCAGCTTAACGTTTAGTGAGTTTGGGTATGAGCAGTTCTTC
V gene: TRBV5-5; clone size: few; J gene: TRBJ1-2; D gene: TRBD1; CDR3 protein: CASSLDRGLMYGYTF; CDR3 DNA: TGTGCCAGCAGCCTAGACAGGGGGCTGATGTATGGCTACACCTTC
V gene: TRBV2; clone size: -; J gene: TRBJ1-5; D gene: TRBD1; CDR3 protein: CASSPRATGGRYSNQPQHF; CDR3 DNA: TGTGCCAGCAGTCCCCGAGCGACAGGGGGCCGTTATAGCAATCAGCCCCAGCATTTT